A single sample is the source of the 27 T cell receptor beta chains below, sequenced in a study of cytotoxic CD8 clonotypes in ibrutinib-treated CLL. The assay was immunoSEQ multiplex PCR, and TCRdb's table has in-frame clones only and misses some. The sample carries about 50,000 clones, 50% to 65% recorded once. The specimen was PBMCs, collected at disease progression, from a patient treated with ibrutinib. These receptors originate from a human donor with chronic lymphocytic leukemia.

CDR3 DNA: TGTGCCAGCAGCGTTGGGAGTGGGGAGCTGTTTTTT. Its protein is CASSVGSGELFF. This sequence joins TRBV9 and TRBJ2-2, with D perhaps TRBD2 (5 bases). CDR1 is SGDLS, CDR2 YYNGEE, per germline. V was shortened by 2 bases and J by 8 bases, with 7 bases between the two germline ends. The CDR3 totals 12 residues.

The V gene is TRBV10-1, the J gene TRBJ2-7; the match to TRBD1 covers 7 bases. With V trimmed by 9 bases and J by 4 bases, 15 bases remained unmatched. Germline-derived CDR1 and CDR2 are WNHNN and SYGVQD (reference sequence). The CDR3 is 15 residues long. This chain's CDR3 is CASKRGGQFKYEQYF. CDR3 nucleotide sequence: TGCGCCAGTAAGAGAGGGGGACAGTTCAAGTACGAGCAGTACTTC.

V usage is TRBV7-9 and J usage is TRBJ1-1, with D possibly matching TRBD1 (6 bases). Per the germline V gene, CDR1 is SEHNR and CDR2 is FQNEAQ (reference sequence). The CDR3 has 15 amino acids. Between the trimmed V and J ends, which lost 4 bases and 5 bases, there was a span of 17 bases. CDR3 in amino acids: CASSSGRQGLTEAFF. Here the CDR3 DNA reads TGTGCCAGCAGCTCAGGCAGGCAGGGGTTAACTGAAGCTTTCTTT.

This clone was observed a handful of times. The genes are TRBV6-1 and TRBJ1-2; no definite D call. Per germline, CDR1 MNHNS and CDR2 SASEGT. V was pared by 2 bases and J by 4 bases, with 14 bases between. The CDR3 loop spans 15 amino acids. CDR3 protein: CASSEIRPEGYGYTF. The CDR3 coding sequence is TGTGCCAGCAGTGAAATAAGGCCCGAGGGCTATGGCTACACCTTC.

V is TRBV11-3 and J is TRBJ2-5; D gene uncertain. Trimming shortened V by 1 base and J by 13 bases, and 13 bases separated the two germline ends. CDR3 length: 12 residues. Germline CDR1 and CDR2: SGHNT and YENEEA. CDR3 region: CASSLGSTVGYF. The DNA of the CDR3 is TGTGCCAGCAGCTTAGGTTCAACTGTAGGGTACTTC.

The J gene is TRBJ2-2, the V gene TRBV11-2; 10 nucleotides line up with TRBD2. The CDR3 spans 14 residues. V shed 4 bases and J 7 bases; nucleotides not matched to a gene: 3. The germline V gene encodes CDR1 SGHAT and CDR2 FQNNGV. The CDR3 DNA follows: TGTGCCAGCAGCTCCAGACTAGCGGGCGGGGAGCTGTTTTTT. Encoded protein: CASSSRLAGGELFF.

V usage is TRBV5-1 and J usage is TRBJ1-4, with 8 bases matching TRBD1. Trimming took 0 bases from V and 5 from J; bases not matched to a gene: 3. CDR3 size: 15 residues. Per germline, CDR1 SGHRS and CDR2 YFSETQ. The CDR3 loop is CASSLAGQGNEKLFF. The CDR3 DNA is TGCGCCAGCAGCTTGGCAGGACAGGGCAATGAAAAACTGTTTTTT. The full variable domain, completed using reference TRBV5-1 and TRBJ1-4, is KAGVTQTPRYLIKTRGQQVTLSCSPISGHRSVSWYQQTPGQGLQFLFEYFSETQRNKGNFPGRFSGRQFSNSRSEMNVSTLELGDSALYLCASSLAGQGNEKLFFGSGTQLSVL.

This rearrangement joins TRBV2 to TRBJ1-5, with 9 bases fitting TRBD1. From germline, CDR1 is SNHLY and CDR2 FYNNEI. Trimming removed 6 bases from V and 1 base from J; junction bases left unmatched: 7. The length of the CDR3 is 16 residues. DNA for the CDR3: TGTGCCAGCAGGAGGGACAGGGAGATAAGCAATCAGCCCCAGCATTTT. The encoded protein is CASRRDREISNQPQHF.

The rearrangement links TRBV9 to TRBJ1-1, with D perhaps TRBD1 (6 bases). The CDR3 covers 18 residues. CDR1 and CDR2 from the germline V gene are SGDLS and YYNGEE. V shed 2 bases and J shed 1 base, with 21 bases lying between them. CDR3: CASSVGGFVGSWNTEAFF. CDR3 DNA sequence: TGTGCCAGCAGCGTGGGGGGCTTCGTGGGTTCTTGGAACACTGAAGCTTTCTTT.

V and J are TRBV6-5 and TRBJ2-2; D is uncertain. CDR3 size: 14 residues. Trimming cost V 6 bases and J 4 bases, with 12 bases left between them. CDR1 is MNHEY, CDR2 SVGAGI, per germline. CDR3: CASRNAEGTGELFF. Here the CDR3 DNA reads TGTGCCAGCAGGAACGCCGAAGGCACCGGGGAGCTGTTTTTT.

This chain uses TRBV15 with TRBJ1-2, with unresolved D. The CDR3 extends over 14 amino acids. CDR1 is LNHNV and CDR2 is YYDKDF in the germline V gene (reference sequence). Trimming took 4 bases from V and 2 from J, leaving 11 bases between them. The CDR3 DNA reads TGTGCCACCAGCACCTCAGGCCGAAACTATGGCTACACCTTC. Its protein is CATSTSGRNYGYTF.

The chain combines TRBV2 with TRBJ1-5, with D maybe TRBD1 (5 bases). V lost 7 bases and J 5 bases, leaving 21 bases between the germline ends. CDR1 is SNHLY and CDR2 is FYNNEI in the germline V gene. The CDR3 sequence is 16 residues long. CDR3 sequence: CASTGFGAGSYQPQHF. CDR3 nucleotides: TGTGCCAGCACAGGGTTTGGTGCTGGATCCTATCAGCCCCAGCATTTT. The variable domain in full, completed from reference TRBV2 and TRBJ1-5, reads EPEVTQTPSHQVTQMGQEVILRCVPISNHLYFYWYRQILGQKVEFLVSFYNNEISEKSEIFDDQFSVERPDGSNFTLKIRSTKLEDSAMYFCASTGFGAGSYQPQHFGDGTRLSIL.

V usage is TRBV9 and J usage is TRBJ1-3, with D perhaps matching TRBD1 (5 bases). There are 18 residues in the CDR3. Germline assignment: CDR1 SGDLS and CDR2 YYNGEE. Trimming took off 4 bases at V and 0 bases at J, with 20 bases between the two ends. CDR3 in DNA: TGTGCCAGCAGCTCTCACTCGAGGGGCAATCACTCTGGAAACACCATATATTTT. Translated: CASSSHSRGNHSGNTIYF.

In this sample, this clone turned up a few times. This chain uses TRBV21-1 with TRBJ2-7. TRBV21-1 counts as a pseudogene. The CDR3 extends over 13 amino acids. CDR3 region: CASSTRENHEQYF. Here the CDR3 DNA reads TGTGCCAGCAGCACCAGGGAGAACCACGAGCAGTACTTC.

This clone was recorded a few times. The chain has TRBV5-1 and TRBJ2-3; the D gene is possibly TRBD1 (5 bases). The CDR3 runs to 14 residues. The ends were cut back, 2 bases at V and 3 bases at J, with 10 bases in the middle. Germline V gene sequence: CDR1 SGHRS, CDR2 YFSETQ. The CDR3 DNA sequence: TGCGCCAGCAGCTTCAAGGGGTCTACAGATACGCAGTATTTT. Protein product: CASSFKGSTDTQYF.

V usage is TRBV2 and J usage is TRBJ2-3; D gene uncertain. The CDR3 has 14 amino acids. CDR1 SNHLY and CDR2 FYNNEI come from the germline V gene. V shed 2 bases and J shed 2 bases, with 8 bases lying between them. CDR3: CASSEQLLTDTQYF. CDR3 sequence (DNA): TGTGCCAGCAGTGAACAGCTTCTCACAGATACGCAGTATTTT. The complete variable domain, with remaining parts taken from reference TRBV2 and TRBJ2-3, reads EPEVTQTPSHQVTQMGQEVILRCVPISNHLYFYWYRQILGQKVEFLVSFYNNEISEKSEIFDDQFSVERPDGSNFTLKIRSTKLEDSAMYFCASSEQLLTDTQYFGPGTRLTVL.

This clone appeared once. The J gene is TRBJ2-2, the V gene TRBV10-3; D could derive from TRBD1 or TRBD2 (6 bases each). The CDR3 length is 15 residues. The V gene lost 10 bases and the J gene lost 4 bases, with 19 bases spanning the gap. Germline loops: CDR1 ENHRY, CDR2 SYGVKD. The CDR3 region has the DNA TGTGCCACCATTTCCGGGGGCGCGGGCACCGGGGAGCTGTTTTTT. It is translated as CATISGGAGTGELFF.

This clone appeared a few times. This rearrangement joins TRBV6-5 to TRBJ1-2; D gene ambiguous. CDR1 and CDR2 (germline): MNHEY, SVGAGI. The ends were cut back, 6 bases at V and 4 bases at J, with 15 bases in the middle. The CDR3 covers 14 residues. The CDR3 region is CASSPTWLGYGYTF. The CDR3 DNA follows: TGTGCCAGCAGCCCGACGTGGTTGGGCTATGGCTACACCTTC.

The chain combines TRBV10-3 with TRBJ2-5; D not certain. This CDR3 is 14 amino acids long. V lost 3 bases and J lost 0, with 8 bases in between. Germline V gene sequence: CDR1 ENHRY, CDR2 SYGVKD. The CDR3 spells CAISDGQYQETQYF. CDR3 bases: TGTGCCATCAGTGACGGTCAGTACCAAGAGACCCAGTACTTC.

The chain has TRBV4-2 and TRBJ2-2; weak D call: TRBD2 (6 bases). Germline CDR1 LGHNA, CDR2 YNFKEQ. The CDR3 extends over 16 amino acids. Between the trimmed V and J ends, which lost 4 bases and 4 bases, there was a span of 16 bases. The CDR3 reads CASSPAEDSGTGELFF. For the CDR3, the DNA is TGTGCCAGCAGCCCCGCTGAGGATAGCGGCACCGGGGAGCTGTTTTTT.

The V gene is TRBV25-1, the J gene TRBJ2-1, with TRBD1 matching over 7 bases. The CDR3 has 17 amino acids. V lost 0 bases, J lost 5 bases, and 10 bases stayed unmatched. Germline CDR1 and CDR2: MGHDK and SYGVNS. The chain's CDR3 is CASSEYSMTGFNNEQFF. CDR3 in DNA: TGTGCCAGCAGTGAATATTCCATGACAGGGTTCAACAATGAGCAGTTCTTC.

J is TRBJ2-2 and V is TRBV5-1; D perhaps matches TRBD1 (6 bases). This CDR3 is 14 amino acids long. The V and J ends lost 0 bases and 7 bases respectively, with 10 bases between them. CDR1 SGHRS and CDR2 YFSETQ come from the germline V gene. The DNA of the CDR3 is TGCGCCAGCAGCTTGGACAGGGCAGGCGGGGAGCTGTTTTTT. Protein sequence: CASSLDRAGGELFF. Full variable domain (rest looked up from reference TRBV5-1 and TRBJ2-2): KAGVTQTPRYLIKTRGQQVTLSCSPISGHRSVSWYQQTPGQGLQFLFEYFSETQRNKGNFPGRFSGRQFSNSRSEMNVSTLELGDSALYLCASSLDRAGGELFFGEGSRLTVL.

The V call is TRBV28, the J call TRBJ2-7, with D perhaps matching TRBD1 or TRBD2 (5 bases each). This CDR3 comprises 13 residues. Trimming removed 3 bases from V and 5 bases from J, with 11 bases in between. Per germline, CDR1 MDHEN and CDR2 SYDVKM. The CDR3 spells CASSLPGAHEQYF. Here the CDR3 DNA reads TGTGCCAGCAGTTTGCCCGGGGCCCACGAGCAGTACTTC.

This clone was detected only a few times. The V gene is TRBV25-1, the J gene TRBJ2-1; 9 nucleotides align to TRBD2. The CDR3 is made up of 16 amino acids. The germline CDR1 and CDR2 sequences are MGHDK and SYGVNS. J lost 3 bases, V lost 1 base, and 4 bases had no gene match. The DNA for the CDR3 is TGTGCCAGCAGTGAATTCCTAGCGGGGCGCTACAATGAGCAGTTCTTC. Translated, it gives CASSEFLAGRYNEQFF.

This clone has more than one count but fewer than ten. The V call is TRBV5-1, the J call TRBJ2-7, with 7 bases fitting TRBD1. After removal of 5 bases from V and 6 bases from J, the junction contained 11 bases not matched to a gene. CDR3 length: 14 residues. Germline CDR1 is SGHRS and CDR2 is YFSETQ. The CDR3 DNA reads TGCGCCAGCAGAGACAGGGCATATATGGGCGAGCAGTACTTC. Protein sequence: CASRDRAYMGEQYF.

This chain links TRBV27 with TRBJ1-2; D remains unclear. Germline CDR1 reads MNHEY; CDR2 reads SMNVEV (reference sequence). V was pared by 2 bases and J by 4 bases, with 14 bases between. The CDR3 loop spans 15 amino acids. The chain's CDR3 is CASSLKTSGLYGYTF. The CDR3 DNA is TGTGCCAGCAGTTTAAAAACGAGTGGTCTCTATGGCTACACCTTC.

The chain carries TRBV30 and TRBJ1-5; D is unresolved. The V gene's germline CDR1 is GTSNPN and CDR2 SVGIG (reference sequence). V shed 2 bases and J shed 5 bases, with 7 bases lying between them. The CDR3 spans 12 residues. The CDR3 loop reads CAWSLRDQPQHF. The CDR3 nucleotides read TGTGCCTGGAGTTTGCGAGATCAGCCCCAGCATTTT.